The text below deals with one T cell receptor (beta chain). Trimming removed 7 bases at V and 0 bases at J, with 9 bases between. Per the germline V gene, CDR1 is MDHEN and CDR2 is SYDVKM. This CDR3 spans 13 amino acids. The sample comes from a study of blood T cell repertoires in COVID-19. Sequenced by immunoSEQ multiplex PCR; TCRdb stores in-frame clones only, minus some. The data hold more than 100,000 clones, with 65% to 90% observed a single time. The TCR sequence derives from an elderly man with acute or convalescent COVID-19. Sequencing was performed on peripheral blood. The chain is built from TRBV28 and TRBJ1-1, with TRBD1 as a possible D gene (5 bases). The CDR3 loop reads CASTRGMNTEAFF. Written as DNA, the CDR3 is TGTGCCAGCACGCGGGGGATGAACACTGAAGCTTTCTTT. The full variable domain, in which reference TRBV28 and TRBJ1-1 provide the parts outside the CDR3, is DVKVTQSSRYLVKRTGEKVFLECVQDMDHENMFWYRQDPGLGLRLIYFSYDVKMKEKGDIPEGYSVSREKKERFSLILESASTNQTSMYLCASTRGMNTEAFFGQGTRLTVV.